The 2 T cell receptor beta chains listed next were all sequenced from one sample in a study of Ad26.COV2.S vaccination and SARS-CoV-2 variants. The treatment denotes: around 19 received Ad26.COV2.S at low or high dose, single or two shots; roughly 5 received placebo; per-sample allocation not given. Day 63 after the first vaccine or placebo injection was the time point for sampling. Data came from immunoSEQ multiplex PCR; TCRdb stores just in-frame clones and leaves some out. Counted here are about 400,000 clones, around 89% occurring once; the ten biggest clones make up around 3.6%. The sequenced sample was peripheral blood, obtained in a trial of Ad26.COV2.S vaccine versus placebo. These receptors came from a person between 18 and 59 years old who received the Ad26.COV2.S COVID-19 vaccine or a placebo.

V is TRBV7-3 and J is TRBJ2-2; D perhaps matches TRBD2 (5 bases). The germline V gene has CDR1 SGHTA and CDR2 FQGTGA. Trimming cost V 5 bases and J 5 bases, with 15 bases left between them. The CDR3 totals 15 residues. The CDR3: CASSLRPSRTGELFF. CDR3 DNA sequence: TGTGCCAGCAGCCTGCGCCCTAGCAGGACCGGGGAGCTGTTTTTT.

The V and J genes are TRBV7-9 and TRBJ2-7; 7 bases agree with TRBD1. This CDR3 has 13 amino acids. The V and J ends lost 4 bases and 1 base, in that order; junction bases with no gene match: 1. Germline V gene data show CDR1 as SEHNR and CDR2 as FQNEAQ (reference sequence). This chain's CDR3 is CASSSDRSYEQYF. The CDR3 DNA reads as TGTGCCAGCAGCTCGGACAGGTCCTACGAGCAGTACTTC.